This is a list of T cell receptor beta chains from one sample in a study of T cell repertoires in ileal Crohn's disease. The table came from immunoSEQ multiplex PCR; TCRdb's copy has only in-frame clones and leaves some out. The data contain 13,000 to 15,000 clones, around 80% of them seen just once; the ten biggest clones take up under 20%. Source material: ileal tissue. Receptors originate from an adult with Crohn's disease. The CDR3 runs from the conserved cysteine through the conserved F or W. The order of the fields is D gene, CDR3 length, J gene, V gene, clone size, CDR3 DNA, CDR3 protein. The D gene is left open where the match is weak. Rows give clone size only sometimes, using once, few, many, or a class for an expanded clone.

-	11	TRBJ2-5	TRBV20-1	-	TGCAGTGCTAATAGTGAAGAGACCCAGTACTTC	CSANSEETQYF
TRBD1	14	TRBJ1-4	TRBV10-1	-	TGCGCCAATGACCGGGACAGGCCTGGTGAAAAACTGTTTTTT	CANDRDRPGEKLFF
-	13	TRBJ1-5	TRBV4-3	-	TGCGCCAGCAGCCAAGAATACAATCAGCCCCAGCATTTT	CASSQEYNQPQHF
-	12	TRBJ2-2	TRBV29-1	once	TGCAGCACCTGGGGAGACACCGGGGAGCTGTTTTTT	CSTWGDTGELFF
-	14	TRBJ1-1	TRBV6-1	few	TGTGCCAGCAGTGAGATTGCGGCGAACACTGAAGCTTTCTTT	CASSEIAANTEAFF
TRBD1	13	TRBJ1-2	TRBV18	once	TGTGCCAGCTCACCAGACAGGGACTATGGCTACACCTTC	CASSPDRDYGYTF
-	13	TRBJ2-3	TRBV5-4	-	TGTGCCAGCAGCGGGCCAGCGGCAGATACGCAGTATTTT	CASSGPAADTQYF
-	14	TRBJ2-2	TRBV7-2	-	TGTGCCAGCAGCTTAAGACAGAACACCGGGGAGCTGTTTTTT	CASSLRQNTGELFF
-	15	TRBJ1-3	TRBV5-4	-	TGTGCCAGCAGCCGGCCGGGGAGCTCTGGAAACACCATATATTTT	CASSRPGSSGNTIYF
TRBD1	13	TRBJ2-2	TRBV5-1	-	TGCGCCAGCAGCTCAGACAGGGCCGGGGAGCTGTTTTTT	CASSSDRAGELFF
-	16	TRBJ1-2	TRBV5-5	-	TGTGCCAGCAGCTTGGCCCGGGGAGTGACGAACTATGGCTACACCTTC	CASSLARGVTNYGYTF
-	15	TRBJ2-7	TRBV18	-	TGTGCCAGCTCACCACCGTCAGGGAAGTCCTACGAGCAGTACTTC	CASSPPSGKSYEQYF
TRBD1	15	TRBJ1-4	TRBV7-9	-	TGTGCCAGCAGCATCCTGACAGGGACCGGTGAAAAACTGTTTTTT	CASSILTGTGEKLFF
-	15	TRBJ1-4	TRBV7-2	-	TGTGCCAGCAGCGACCGACAGTTTTCGGATGAAAAACTGTTTTTT	CASSDRQFSDEKLFF
-	13	TRBJ2-1	TRBV7-6	-	TGTGCCAGCACGCCGGGTAGCGGCAATGAGCAGTTCTTC	CASTPGSGNEQFF
TRBD1	14	TRBJ1-2	TRBV27	once	TGTGCCAGCCGTTACAGGGGGCTTTACTATGGCTACACCTTC	CASRYRGLYYGYTF
-	15	TRBJ1-3	TRBV6-5	few	TGTGCCAGCAGTCCGACAGACGGCTCTGGAAACACCATATATTTT	CASSPTDGSGNTIYF
TRBD2	15	TRBJ2-3	TRBV10-2	-	TGCGCCAGCGACTTCGGCGGGAGTGCGGGAGATACGCAGTATTTT	CASDFGGSAGDTQYF
TRBD2	19	TRBJ2-1	TRBV4-1	once	TGCGCCAGCAGCCAAGCGTGGGAAGAGGCGACTAGCGGGAGACATGAGCAGTTCTTC	CASSQAWEEATSGRHEQFF
TRBD1	13	TRBJ1-2	TRBV6-5	-	TGTGCCAGCAGTCTCGGGACAGGGAATGGCTACACCTTC	CASSLGTGNGYTF
TRBD2	20	TRBJ2-1	TRBV30	-	TGTGCCTGGATCAACTACAGGGTTAGCGGGACCCTCACCCCCTACAATGAGCAGTTCTTC	CAWINYRVSGTLTPYNEQFF
TRBD2	16	TRBJ2-3	TRBV7-2	-	TGTGCCAGCAGCCCCGGGAAGCGGGGGTCCACAGATACGCAGTATTTT	CASSPGKRGSTDTQYF
TRBD1	13	TRBJ1-6	TRBV2	few	TGTGCCAGCAGGTGGACAGGCGAGACACCCCTCCACTTT	CASRWTGETPLHF
TRBD1	16	TRBJ1-3	TRBV12-5	-	TGTGCTAGTGGTATTCGACAGGGCGTCTCTGGAAACACCATATATTTT	CASGIRQGVSGNTIYF
TRBD1	14	TRBJ2-7	TRBV29-1	-	TGCAGCGTTGAAGACCAAGGGACAGCCTACGAGCAGTACTTC	CSVEDQGTAYEQYF
-	11	TRBJ2-1	TRBV6-6	-	TGTGCCAGCAGTTGGCTCAATGAGCAGTTCTTC	CASSWLNEQFF
TRBD1	15	TRBJ2-7	TRBV7-2	-	TGTGCCAGCAGCGAAGGGACAGGGCCATTCTACGAGCAGTACTTC	CASSEGTGPFYEQYF
-	12	TRBJ2-2	TRBV30	-	TGTGCCTGGAGCGGGATGTACGGGGAGCTGTTTTTT	CAWSGMYGELFF
-	15	TRBJ2-1	TRBV7-9	-	TGTGCCAGCAGCTTATCAGGCGGGGTCTACAATGAGCAGTTCTTC	CASSLSGGVYNEQFF